Listed below are T cell receptor beta chains from one sample, sequenced in a study of T-cell reconstitution after alpha-beta-depleted transplantation in children. TCRdb reanalysed the PCR reads using MiXCR and keeps one entry per CDR3 protein. The data show 200,000 to 300,000 distinct CDR3 sequences, about 23% seen once. This specimen was PBMCs, taken before TCRalphabeta/CD19-depleted stem cell transplant. These receptor sequences come from a girl aged 2-10 years with Fanconi anemia, due to receive a stem cell transplant. CDR3s include the opening cysteine and the closing phenylalanine or tryptophan.

J: TRBJ2-3
V: TRBV20-1
CDR3: CSARDQGLAGSTDTQYF

J: TRBJ2-3
V: TRBV7-6
CDR3: CASAKQFLDTQYF

J: TRBJ2-3
V: TRBV29-1
CDR3: CSVSLGRGDTQYF

J: TRBJ2-1
V: TRBV29-1
CDR3: CSVDQGPEFF

J: TRBJ2-1
V: TRBV20-1
CDR3: CSAREAGGLYNEQFF

J: TRBJ1-1
V: TRBV20-1
CDR3: CSAWTSTEAFF

J: TRBJ2-7
V: TRBV4-2
CDR3: CASSQEDISRDVYEQYF

J: TRBJ2-5
V: TRBV29-1
CDR3: CSVDLGETQYF

J: TRBJ2-3
V: TRBV29-1
CDR3: CSVDGVVGRGSDTQYF

J: TRBJ2-1
V: TRBV29-1
CDR3: CSARQGQYNEQFF

J: TRBJ2-3
V: TRBV12-3/TRBV12-4
CDR3: CASSLVPERGDTQYF

J: TRBJ2-2
V: TRBV2
CDR3: CASCCVRGRVTGELFF

J: TRBJ2-1
V: TRBV29-1
CDR3: CSFRDSEQFF

J: TRBJ2-5
V: TRBV20-1
CDR3: CSAIEGKQETQYF

J: TRBJ2-7
V: TRBV10-3
CDR3: CAIKKDLLYEQYF

J: TRBJ1-3
V: TRBV29-1
CDR3: CSVRVTGNTIYF

J: TRBJ1-1
V: TRBV15
CDR3: CATSRDGGNTEAFF

J: TRBJ2-7
V: TRBV10-3
CDR3: CAISGGGAQAYEQYF

J: TRBJ2-3
V: TRBV10-1
CDR3: CASSVAASGRTSTDTQYF

J: TRBJ2-5
V: TRBV5-1
CDR3: CASSPGLELQETQYF

J: TRBJ2-7
V: TRBV4-1
CDR3: CASSQEGTGVLSYEQYF

J: TRBJ2-7
V: TRBV7-2
CDR3: CASSSGLGPYEQYF

J: TRBJ2-3
V: TRBV30
CDR3: CAWSVLHPGLGDTQYF

J: TRBJ1-1
V: TRBV30
CDR3: CAWSDRGQDTEAFF

J: TRBJ2-7
V: TRBV12-3/TRBV12-4
CDR3: CASSLLEEGYEQYF

J: TRBJ2-7
V: TRBV12-3/TRBV12-4
CDR3: CASSPRDSYEQYF

J: TRBJ2-3
V: TRBV12-3/TRBV12-4
CDR3: CASSPTGGRGTDTQYF

J: TRBJ2-3
V: TRBV28
CDR3: CASSSAGDTQYF

J: TRBJ2-1
V: TRBV27
CDR3: CASRLAGGLYNEQFF

J: TRBJ2-7
V: TRBV7-2
CDR3: CASSFRIGLRSYEQYF

J: TRBJ1-2
V: TRBV28
CDR3: CASSLPGTGTLYGYTF

J: TRBJ2-3
V: TRBV27
CDR3: CASSWGQGASPKSTDTQYF

J: TRBJ2-7
V: TRBV20-1
CDR3: CSARLFGSYEQYF

J: TRBJ1-5
V: TRBV20-1
CDR3: CSATNVQGLRQPQHF

J: TRBJ2-2
V: TRBV9
CDR3: CASSVVPGNTGELFF

J: TRBJ1-6
V: TRBV20-1
CDR3: CSASTFSSRAPNSPLHF

J: TRBJ2-7
V: TRBV10-3
CDR3: CAISGTGVEQYF

J: TRBJ1-1
V: TRBV20-1
CDR3: CSATTGNTEAFF

J: TRBJ2-1
V: TRBV20-1
CDR3: CRVQLGTSGGGNEQFF

J: TRBJ2-1
V: TRBV11-2
CDR3: CASSLDFGTSAFTSYNEQFF

J: TRBJ2-1
V: TRBV24-1
CDR3: CATSDLSGTSHNEQFF

J: TRBJ2-3
V: TRBV6-2/TRBV6-3
CDR3: CASQRGAASAATQYF

J: TRBJ2-3
V: TRBV7-6
CDR3: CASGDRVYSTDTQYF

J: TRBJ2-7
V: TRBV29-1
CDR3: CSVVALQGSYEQYF

J: TRBJ1-1
V: TRBV12-3/TRBV12-4
CDR3: CASSLGQTTEAFF

J: TRBJ2-1
V: TRBV7-9
CDR3: CASSLRGISDNEQFF

J: TRBJ2-7
V: TRBV5-1
CDR3: CASSQGTSRSYEQYF

J: TRBJ2-7
V: TRBV20-1
CDR3: CSARDLSKNYEQYF

J: TRBJ1-5
V: TRBV20-1
CDR3: CSADIREDQPQHF

J: TRBJ2-7
V: TRBV29-1
CDR3: CSVEEGLAGGPMDEQYF

J: TRBJ1-1
V: TRBV20-1
CDR3: CSASPMNTEAFF

J: TRBJ2-1
V: TRBV20-1
CDR3: CSARTYQGSDINEQFF

J: TRBJ2-1
V: TRBV25-1
CDR3: CASSAPPSSGKDNEQFF

J: TRBJ2-1
V: TRBV12-3/TRBV12-4
CDR3: CASSLESENYNEQFF